This T cell receptor (beta chain) stems from a study of post-analysis software for immune sequencing data. Turning to the study itself: Included among the disease courses, which were recorded for the cohort, were relapsing-remitting, secondary progressive and progressive-relapsing multiple sclerosis.

Tagging with unique molecular identifiers was a feature of the TCR beta cDNA libraries. Between roughly 0.95 and 10 million T cells gave rise to roughly 0.5 million cDNA molecules. TCRdb reprocessed the PCR reads via MiXCR and lists one record per CDR3 protein. The data hold more than 450,000 distinct CDR3 sequences, with roughly 47% observed a single time. Regarding this clonotype: Its antigen is currently unknown.

Trimming at V came to 4 bases and at J to 5 bases, leaving 9 bases not matched to a gene. Germline-derived CDR1 and CDR2 are SGDLS and YYNGEE. This CDR3 contains 16 residues. Whole-study results and caveats: Five or six TRBV segments (TRBV5-6, TRBV5-1 and TRBV20-1 among them) occurred more frequently in patients than in controls. Comparison with controls showed significantly lower normalized Chao1 diversity in multiple sclerosis patients. Same-batch preparations were strongly co-clustered by F measure.

Specimen: blood. This clonotype originated in a girl aged 5-17 years with multiple sclerosis. The chain links TRBV9 to TRBJ2-1; 10 bases are a match to TRBD2. The CDR3 DNA reads as TGTGCCAGCAGCCCTAGCAGCGGGGGGGCCCACAATGAGCAGTTCTTC. Translating it yields CASSPSSGGAHNEQFF.